This T cell receptor (beta chain) was recorded in a study of T cell responses to AZD1222 COVID-19 vaccine (dated by TCRdb to the early 2020s). In terms of the full investigation: A total of around 240 trial participants underwent TCR sequencing, of whom under 220 had received two doses of AZD1222 and around 26 had received two doses of the MenACWY control vaccine. Enrollment into the trials was organized by age into subgroups of 18-55, 56-69 and 70-plus years, and those subgroups contained roughly 150, 30 and 60 TCR-sequenced participants, respectively.

The CDR3 goes from the cysteine to the phenylalanine over 13 residues. Only the CDR3 portion is preserved as DNA: 39 bases, with reading frame beginning at the first base. The germline V gene gives CDR1 as ENHRY and CDR2 as SYGVKD. The junction shows trimming of 7 bases on V and 3 bases on J, plus 10 bases between the germline ends. With respect to this clone: Its antigen is currently not known. There are no base qualities to consult, and no much larger clone falls within one base.

Explained via the paper, the time point label denotes: sample from adult after SARS-CoV-2 infection, after symptom onset. A couple of convalescent COVID-19 patients, sampled after symptom onset from adults with prior SARS-CoV-2 infection, were also TCR-sequenced for comparison. The CDR3 regions of human TCRbeta chains were subjected to immunosequencing. Under the source paper's analysis protocol: Repertoire TCRs were checked for matches against a reference library of SARS-CoV-2-specific TCRs that had been generated using the MIRA antigen-specificity platform. Breadth was defined as the fraction of unique TCRs that were SARS-CoV-2-associated. Depth was defined as the fraction of total T cells that were SARS-CoV-2-associated. Each spike-specific TCR was assigned to its reactive spike region and to a CD4 or CD8 class using the MIRA data. Log10-transformed breadth and depth values were compared by one-way ANOVA with Sidak's multiple comparisons tests. TCRdb provides this immuneACCESS table in a form limited to in-frame rearrangements. Some clones are lacking; in checked studies, under half of them reflect an unresolved V gene, and why the rest are absent is not known. From that table come the V and J calls and clone size; the DNA was used to work out D and trimming. Across this sample there are about 140,000 clones, with about 92% seen only once. Jointly, the top ten make up less than 15% of the sample.

Here is what the overall study found, with its caveats: After two AZD1222 doses, spike-specific TCR breadth and depth were significantly higher than at day 0 and than in MenACWY recipients. Conclusions about previously exposed vaccinees were limited because only five to seven AZD1222 recipients were SARS-CoV-2 seropositive at baseline. Reportedly, close to half of the unique spike-specific TCRs recognized epitopes lying outside the regions that are mutated in the B.1.351 and B.1.1.7 variants. In the small 56-69-year group, the increase in depth fell short of significance, most likely because of low power. Participants were mostly white British, with more females than males. The authors suggested clonal diversity may have been underestimated. CD4 TCRs associated with the vaccine covered the entire spike protein, and the dominant responses were in regions 160-218 and 743-854. Because no day 14 peak-response samples were available, repertoires were characterized only after the peak T cell response.

The sequence is built from TRBV10-3 and TRBJ2-1; the D gene is tentatively TRBD1 or TRBD2, each matching 5 bases. This receptor was obtained from an adult who had recovered from COVID-19. This sample comprised peripheral blood, obtained after recovery from COVID-19. Here is the DNA: TGTGCCATCACGGGACCTGACTACAATGAGCAGTTCTTC. The resulting protein is CAITGPDYNEQFF.